The clone carrying this T cell receptor beta chain was recorded only once. Its matching antigen is unknown. The entry originates in a study of T cell repertoires in cytomegalovirus infection. For the study at large: Public TCR beta signatures indicated both CMV infection and matching HLA type. Study findings and constraints: Identification of carriers of CMV plus the relevant HLA was performed using cumulative public TCR beta family frequency.

Trimming took off 2 bases at V and 1 base at J, with 11 bases between the two ends. Germline V gives CDR1 SNHLY, CDR2 FYNNEI. CDR3 size: 15 residues. TCRdb redid the calling of the reads with MiXCR, one entry per CDR3 protein. This sample carries some 920,000 distinct CDR3 sequences, approximately 30% of them seen once, and the ten largest clones take roughly an eighth. The rearrangement uses TRBV2 and TRBJ1-1; weak D call: TRBD1 (6 bases). This specimen consisted of cultured CD8+ T cells from PBMCs, obtained from culture after CMV antigen stimulation. The receptor was isolated from a human donor in good health (CMV status not recorded). Some clones in this sample may be carry-over from other donors' samples. Here the CDR3 reads CASSEIARGNTEAFF. For the CDR3, the DNA is TGTGCCAGCAGTGAAATTGCCAGGGGGAACACTGAAGCTTTCTTT.